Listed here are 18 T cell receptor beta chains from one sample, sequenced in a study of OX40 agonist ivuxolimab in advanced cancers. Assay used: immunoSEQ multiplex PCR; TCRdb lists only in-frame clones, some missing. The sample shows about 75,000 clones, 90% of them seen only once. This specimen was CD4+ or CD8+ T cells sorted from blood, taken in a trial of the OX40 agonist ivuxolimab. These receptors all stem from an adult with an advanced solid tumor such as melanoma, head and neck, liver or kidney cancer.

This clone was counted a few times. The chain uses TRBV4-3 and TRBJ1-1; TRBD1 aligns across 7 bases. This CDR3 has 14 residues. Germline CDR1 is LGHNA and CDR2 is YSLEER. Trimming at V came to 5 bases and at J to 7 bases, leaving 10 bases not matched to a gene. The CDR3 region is CASSLQLGQFEAFF. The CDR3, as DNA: TGCGCCAGCAGCTTACAATTGGGACAGTTTGAAGCTTTCTTT.

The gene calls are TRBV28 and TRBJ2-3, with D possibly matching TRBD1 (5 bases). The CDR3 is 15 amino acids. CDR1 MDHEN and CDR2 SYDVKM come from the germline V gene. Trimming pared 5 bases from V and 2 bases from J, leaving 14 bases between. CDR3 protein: CASSPPDTNTDTQYF. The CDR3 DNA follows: TGTGCCAGCAGTCCCCCGGACACAAACACAGATACGCAGTATTTT. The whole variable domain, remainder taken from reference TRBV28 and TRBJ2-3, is DVKVTQSSRYLVKRTGEKVFLECVQDMDHENMFWYRQDPGLGLRLIYFSYDVKMKEKGDIPEGYSVSREKKERFSLILESASTNQTSMYLCASSPPDTNTDTQYFGPGTRLTVL.

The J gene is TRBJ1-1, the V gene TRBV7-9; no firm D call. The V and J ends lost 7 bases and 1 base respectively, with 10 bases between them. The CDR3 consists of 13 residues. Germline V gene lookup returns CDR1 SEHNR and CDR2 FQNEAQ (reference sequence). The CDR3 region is CASNEQKNTEAFF. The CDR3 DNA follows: TGTGCCAGCAATGAGCAGAAGAACACTGAAGCTTTCTTT. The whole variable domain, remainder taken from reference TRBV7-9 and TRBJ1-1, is DTGVSQNPRHKITKRGQNVTFRCDPISEHNRLYWYRQTLGQGPEFLTYFQNEAQLEKSRLLSDRFSAERPKGSFSTLEIQRTEQGDSAMYLCASNEQKNTEAFFGQGTRLTVV.

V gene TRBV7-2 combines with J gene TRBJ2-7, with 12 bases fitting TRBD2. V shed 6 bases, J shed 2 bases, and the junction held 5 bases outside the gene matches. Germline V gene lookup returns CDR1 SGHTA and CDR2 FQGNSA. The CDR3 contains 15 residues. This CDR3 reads CASSLLAGGTYEQYF. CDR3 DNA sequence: TGTGCCAGCAGTTTACTAGCGGGGGGAACCTACGAGCAGTACTTC.

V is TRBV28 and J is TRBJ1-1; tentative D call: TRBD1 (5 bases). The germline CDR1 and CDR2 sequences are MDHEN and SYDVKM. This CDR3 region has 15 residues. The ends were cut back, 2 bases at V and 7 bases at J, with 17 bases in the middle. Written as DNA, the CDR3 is TGTGCCAGCAGTTTAGGAAAGGGGAGACAGTATGAAGCTTTCTTT. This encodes CASSLGKGRQYEAFF.

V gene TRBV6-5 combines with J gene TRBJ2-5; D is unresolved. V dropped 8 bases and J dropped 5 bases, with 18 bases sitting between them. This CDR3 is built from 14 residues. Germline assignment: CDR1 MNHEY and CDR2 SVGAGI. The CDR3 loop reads CASGDSGIGETQYF. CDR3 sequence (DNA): TGTGCCAGCGGAGACTCGGGTATAGGGGAGACCCAGTACTTC.

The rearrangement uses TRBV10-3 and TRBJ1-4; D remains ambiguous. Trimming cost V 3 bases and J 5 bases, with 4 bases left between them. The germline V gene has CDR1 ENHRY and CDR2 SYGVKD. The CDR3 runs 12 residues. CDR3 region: CAISDGNEKLFF. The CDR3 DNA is TGTGCCATCAGTGACGGAAATGAAAAACTGTTTTTT.

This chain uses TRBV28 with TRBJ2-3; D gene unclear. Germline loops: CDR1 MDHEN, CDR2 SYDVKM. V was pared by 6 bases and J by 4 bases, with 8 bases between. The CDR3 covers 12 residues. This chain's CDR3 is CASRGTADTQYF. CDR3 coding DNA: TGTGCCAGCAGGGGAACGGCAGATACGCAGTATTTT.

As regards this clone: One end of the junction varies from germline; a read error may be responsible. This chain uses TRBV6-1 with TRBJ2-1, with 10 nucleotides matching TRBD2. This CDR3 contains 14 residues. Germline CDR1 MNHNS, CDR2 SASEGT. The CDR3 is CASSEARLAGRGLF. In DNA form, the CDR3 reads TGTGCCAGCAGTGAAGCGAGACTAGCGGGCCGAGGTCTCTTC.

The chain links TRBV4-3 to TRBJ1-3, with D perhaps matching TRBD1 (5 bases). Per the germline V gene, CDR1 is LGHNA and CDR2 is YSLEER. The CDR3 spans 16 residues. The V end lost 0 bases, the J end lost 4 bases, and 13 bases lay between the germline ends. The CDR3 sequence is CASSQDSAGIGNTIYF. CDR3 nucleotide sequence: TGCGCCAGCAGCCAAGATTCGGCAGGGATAGGAAACACCATATATTTT.

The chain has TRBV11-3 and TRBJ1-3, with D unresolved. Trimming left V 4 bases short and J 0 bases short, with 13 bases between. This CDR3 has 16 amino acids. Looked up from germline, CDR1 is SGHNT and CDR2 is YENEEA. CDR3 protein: CASSSGLGDSGNTIYF. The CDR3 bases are TGTGCCAGCAGCTCGGGCCTAGGCGACTCTGGAAACACCATATATTTT.

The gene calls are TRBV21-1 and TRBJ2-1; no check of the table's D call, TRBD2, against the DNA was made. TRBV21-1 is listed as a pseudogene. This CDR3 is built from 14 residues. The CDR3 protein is CASRLAGVYNEQFF. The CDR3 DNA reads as TGTGCCAGCAGATTAGCGGGAGTCTACAATGAGCAGTTCTTC.

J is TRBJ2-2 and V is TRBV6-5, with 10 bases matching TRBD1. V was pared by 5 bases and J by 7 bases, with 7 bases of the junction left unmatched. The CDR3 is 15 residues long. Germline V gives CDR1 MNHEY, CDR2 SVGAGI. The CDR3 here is CASSPDRGQGGELFF. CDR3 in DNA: TGTGCCAGCAGTCCCGACAGGGGGCAGGGCGGGGAGCTGTTTTTT.

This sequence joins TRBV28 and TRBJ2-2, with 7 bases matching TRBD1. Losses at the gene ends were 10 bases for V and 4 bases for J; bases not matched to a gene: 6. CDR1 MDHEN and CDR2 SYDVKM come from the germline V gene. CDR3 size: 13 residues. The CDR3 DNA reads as TGTGCCACGCAGGGGGTGAGCACCGGGGAGCTGTTTTTT. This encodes CATQGVSTGELFF. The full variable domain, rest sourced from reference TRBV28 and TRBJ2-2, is DVKVTQSSRYLVKRTGEKVFLECVQDMDHENMFWYRQDPGLGLRLIYFSYDVKMKEKGDIPEGYSVSREKKERFSLILESASTNQTSMYLCATQGVSTGELFFGEGSRLTVL.

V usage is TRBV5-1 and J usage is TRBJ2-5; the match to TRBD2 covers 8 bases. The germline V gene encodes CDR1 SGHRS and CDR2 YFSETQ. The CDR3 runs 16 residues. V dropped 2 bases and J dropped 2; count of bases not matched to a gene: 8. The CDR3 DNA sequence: TGCGCCAGCAGCTTTCAGGCTAGCGGGTTTCAAGAGACCCAGTACTTC. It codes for CASSFQASGFQETQYF.

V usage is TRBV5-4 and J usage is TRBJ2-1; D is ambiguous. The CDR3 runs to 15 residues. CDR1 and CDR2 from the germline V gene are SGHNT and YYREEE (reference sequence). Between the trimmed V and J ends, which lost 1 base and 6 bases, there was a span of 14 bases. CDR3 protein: CASSLFSGIGNEQFF. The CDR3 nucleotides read TGTGCCAGCAGCTTGTTTTCGGGTATAGGCAATGAGCAGTTCTTC. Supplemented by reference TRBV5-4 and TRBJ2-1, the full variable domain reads ETGVTQSPTHLIKTRGQQVTLRCSSQSGHNTVSWYQQALGQGPQFIFQYYREEENGRGNFPPRFSGLQFPNYSSELNVNALELDDSALYLCASSLFSGIGNEQFFGPGTRLTVL.

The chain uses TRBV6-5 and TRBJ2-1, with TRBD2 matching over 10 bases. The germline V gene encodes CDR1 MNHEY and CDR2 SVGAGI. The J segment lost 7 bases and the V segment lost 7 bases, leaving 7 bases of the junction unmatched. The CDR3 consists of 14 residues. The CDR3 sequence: CASKLAGLPNEQFF. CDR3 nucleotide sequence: TGTGCCAGCAAACTAGCGGGATTACCTAATGAGCAGTTCTTC.

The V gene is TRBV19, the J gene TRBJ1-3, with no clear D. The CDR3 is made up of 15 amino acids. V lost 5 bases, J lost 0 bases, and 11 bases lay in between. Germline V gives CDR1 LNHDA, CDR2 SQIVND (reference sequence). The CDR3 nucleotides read TGTGCCAGTAGTCGAGGAAGGTTCTCTGGAAACACCATATATTTT. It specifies CASSRGRFSGNTIYF. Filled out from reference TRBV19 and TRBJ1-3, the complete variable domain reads DGGITQSPKYLFRKEGQNVTLSCEQNLNHDAMYWYRQDPGQGLRLIYYSQIVNDFQKGDIAEGYSVSREKKESFPLTVTSAQKNPTAFYLCASSRGRFSGNTIYFGEGSWLTVV.